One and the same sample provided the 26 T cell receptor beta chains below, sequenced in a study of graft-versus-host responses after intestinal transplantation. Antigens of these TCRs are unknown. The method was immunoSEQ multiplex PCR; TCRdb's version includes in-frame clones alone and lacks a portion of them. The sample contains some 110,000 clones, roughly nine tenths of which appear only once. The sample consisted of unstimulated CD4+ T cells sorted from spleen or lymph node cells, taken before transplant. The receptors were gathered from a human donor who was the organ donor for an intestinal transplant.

This CDR3 reads CASSLDRGDTQYF. The DNA for the CDR3 is TGTGCCAGCAGCTTAGACAGGGGAGATACGCAGTATTTT. The chain couples TRBV7-2 to TRBJ2-3, with 7 nucleotides matching TRBD1. There are 13 residues in the CDR3. V was clipped by 1 base and J by 5 bases; unmatched bases: 0. Germline V gene data show CDR1 as SGHTA and CDR2 as FQGNSA.

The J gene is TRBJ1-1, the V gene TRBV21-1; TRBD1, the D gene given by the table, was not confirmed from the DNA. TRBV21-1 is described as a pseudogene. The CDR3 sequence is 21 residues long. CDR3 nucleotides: TGTGCCAGCAGCAAAGGGGAACAACACCCCTTGGACAGACGGACAAACACTGAAGCTTTCTTT. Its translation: CASSKGEQHPLDRRTNTEAFF.

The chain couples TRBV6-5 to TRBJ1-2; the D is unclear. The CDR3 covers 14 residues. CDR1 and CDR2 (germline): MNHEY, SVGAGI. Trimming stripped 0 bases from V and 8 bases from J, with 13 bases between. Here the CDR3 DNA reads TGTGCCAGCAGTTACTCACCCGGAGGCGACGGCTACACCTTC. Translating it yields CASSYSPGGDGYTF.

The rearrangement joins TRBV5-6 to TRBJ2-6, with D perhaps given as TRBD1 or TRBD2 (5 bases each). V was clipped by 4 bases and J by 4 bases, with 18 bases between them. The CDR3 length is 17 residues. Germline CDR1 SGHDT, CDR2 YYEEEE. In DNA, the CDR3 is TGTGCCAGCAGCATCGTCCCCGGGGCGCCCGGGGCCAACGTCCTGACTTTC. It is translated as CASSIVPGAPGANVLTF.

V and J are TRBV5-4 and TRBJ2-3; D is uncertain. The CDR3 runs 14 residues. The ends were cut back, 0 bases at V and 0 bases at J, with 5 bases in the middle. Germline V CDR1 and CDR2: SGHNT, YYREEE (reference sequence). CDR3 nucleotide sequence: TGTGCCAGCAGCTTGGGAGTAAGCACAGATACGCAGTATTTT. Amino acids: CASSLGVSTDTQYF.

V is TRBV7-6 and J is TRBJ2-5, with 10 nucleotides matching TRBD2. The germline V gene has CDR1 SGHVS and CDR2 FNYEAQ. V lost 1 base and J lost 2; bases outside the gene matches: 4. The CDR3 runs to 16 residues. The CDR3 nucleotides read TGTGCCAGCAGCTTAGTACTAGCGGGGACACAAGAGACCCAGTACTTC. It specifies CASSLVLAGTQETQYF. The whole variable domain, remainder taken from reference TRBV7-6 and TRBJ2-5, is GAGVSQSPRYKVTKRGQDVALRCDPISGHVSLYWYRQALGQGPEFLTYFNYEAQQDKSGLPNDRFSAERPEGSISTLTIQRTEQRDSAMYRCASSLVLAGTQETQYFGPGTRLLVL.

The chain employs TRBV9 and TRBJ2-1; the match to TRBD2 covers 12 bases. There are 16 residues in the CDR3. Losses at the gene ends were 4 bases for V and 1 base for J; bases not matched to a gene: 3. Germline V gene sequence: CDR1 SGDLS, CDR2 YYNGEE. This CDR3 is CASSPTSGSSYNEQFF. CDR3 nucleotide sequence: TGTGCCAGCAGCCCGACTAGCGGGAGTTCCTACAATGAGCAGTTCTTC.

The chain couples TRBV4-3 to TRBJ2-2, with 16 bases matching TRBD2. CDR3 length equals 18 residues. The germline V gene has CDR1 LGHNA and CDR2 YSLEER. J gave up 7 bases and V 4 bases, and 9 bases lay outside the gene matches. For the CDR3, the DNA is TGCGCCAGCAGCCCCTCGACAGGGACTAGCGGGAGGGTCGGGGAGCTGTTTTTT. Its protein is CASSPSTGTSGRVGELFF.

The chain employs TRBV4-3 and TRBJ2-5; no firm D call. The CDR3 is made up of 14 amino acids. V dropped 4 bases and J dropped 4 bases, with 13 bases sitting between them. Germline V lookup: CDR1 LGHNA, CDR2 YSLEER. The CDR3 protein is CASSPSGQRETQYF. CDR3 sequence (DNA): TGCGCCAGCAGCCCATCGGGCCAACGAGAGACCCAGTACTTC.

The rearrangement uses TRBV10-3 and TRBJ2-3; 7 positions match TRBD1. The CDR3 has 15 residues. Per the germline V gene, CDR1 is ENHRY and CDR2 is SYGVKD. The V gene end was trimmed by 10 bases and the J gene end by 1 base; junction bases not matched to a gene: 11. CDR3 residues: CATERQGRGTDTQYF. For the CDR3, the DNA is TGTGCCACAGAACGACAGGGAAGGGGCACAGATACGCAGTATTTT.

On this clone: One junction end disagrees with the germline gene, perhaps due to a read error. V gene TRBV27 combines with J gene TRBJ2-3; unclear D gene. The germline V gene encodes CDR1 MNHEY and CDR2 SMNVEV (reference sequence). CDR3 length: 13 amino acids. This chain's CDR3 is CASRPTPTYTQYF. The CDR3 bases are TGTGCCAGCAGGCCAACCCCCACATATACGCAGTATTTT.

The CDR3 nucleotides read TGTGCCAGCAGCTTAGAGGGGGGTCTAACCTACAATGAGCAGTTCTTC. It translates to CASSLEGGLTYNEQFF. This sequence joins TRBV7-2 and TRBJ2-1; D is possibly TRBD1 or TRBD2 (6 bases each). V was pared by 1 base and J by 2 bases, with 12 bases between. Germline lookup yields CDR1 SGHTA and CDR2 FQGNSA. CDR3 length: 16 residues.

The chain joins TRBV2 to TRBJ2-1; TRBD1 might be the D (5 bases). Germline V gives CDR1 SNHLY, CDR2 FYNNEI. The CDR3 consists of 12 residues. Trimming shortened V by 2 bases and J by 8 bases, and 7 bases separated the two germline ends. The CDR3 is CASSERGDEQFF. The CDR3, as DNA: TGTGCCAGCAGTGAAAGGGGCGATGAGCAGTTCTTC. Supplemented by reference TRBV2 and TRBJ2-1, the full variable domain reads EPEVTQTPSHQVTQMGQEVILRCVPISNHLYFYWYRQILGQKVEFLVSFYNNEISEKSEIFDDQFSVERPDGSNFTLKIRSTKLEDSAMYFCASSERGDEQFFGPGTRLTVL.

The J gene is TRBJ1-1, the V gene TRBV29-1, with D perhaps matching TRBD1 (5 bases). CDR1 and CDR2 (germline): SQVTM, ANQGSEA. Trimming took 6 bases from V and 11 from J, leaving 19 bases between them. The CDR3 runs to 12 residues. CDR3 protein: CSVLGPPQSAFF. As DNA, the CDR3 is TGCAGCGTCCTGGGGCCCCCACAGTCGGCTTTCTTT.

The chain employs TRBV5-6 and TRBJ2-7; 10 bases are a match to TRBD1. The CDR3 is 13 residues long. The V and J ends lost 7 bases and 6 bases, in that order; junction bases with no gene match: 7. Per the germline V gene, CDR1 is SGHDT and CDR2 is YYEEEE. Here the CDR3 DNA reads TGTGCCAGCGGCAGACAGGGGGCGGCCGAGCAGTACTTC. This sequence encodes CASGRQGAAEQYF.

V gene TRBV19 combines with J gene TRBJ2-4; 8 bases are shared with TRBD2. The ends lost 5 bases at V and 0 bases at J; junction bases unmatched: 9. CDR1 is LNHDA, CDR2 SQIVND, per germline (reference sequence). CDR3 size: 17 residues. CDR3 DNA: TGTGCCAGTAGTTGGACGGGAGGGGTAATAGCCAAAAACATTCAGTACTTC. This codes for CASSWTGGVIAKNIQYF.

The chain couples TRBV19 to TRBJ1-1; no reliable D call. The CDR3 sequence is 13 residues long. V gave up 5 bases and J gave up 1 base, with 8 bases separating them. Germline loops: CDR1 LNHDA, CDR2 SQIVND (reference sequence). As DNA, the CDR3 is TGTGCCAGTAGTTTCACAGAGAACACTGAAGCTTTCTTT. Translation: CASSFTENTEAFF.

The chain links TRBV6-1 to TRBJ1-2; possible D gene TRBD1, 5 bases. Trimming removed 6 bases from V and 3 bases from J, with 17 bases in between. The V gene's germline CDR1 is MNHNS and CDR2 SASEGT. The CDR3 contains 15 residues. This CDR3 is CASSPFAGMDYGYTF. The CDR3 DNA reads TGTGCCAGCAGCCCCTTCGCAGGGATGGACTATGGCTACACCTTC.

In nucleotides, the CDR3 is TGTGCCAGCTTAGGGGGGAGCTCCTACAATGAGCAGTTCTTC. This gives the protein CASLGGSSYNEQFF. This chain joins TRBV2 and TRBJ2-1; D could derive from TRBD1 or TRBD2 (6 bases each). Trimming left V 8 bases short and J 0 bases short, with 11 bases between. Germline values: CDR1 SNHLY, CDR2 FYNNEI. The CDR3 runs 14 residues.

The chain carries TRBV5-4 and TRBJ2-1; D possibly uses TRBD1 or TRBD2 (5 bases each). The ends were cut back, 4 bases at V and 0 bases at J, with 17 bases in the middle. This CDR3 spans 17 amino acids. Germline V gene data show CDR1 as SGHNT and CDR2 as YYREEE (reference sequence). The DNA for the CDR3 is TGTGCCAGCAGCCTACGGATCTCCGGGACCTCCTACAATGAGCAGTTCTTC. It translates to CASSLRISGTSYNEQFF.

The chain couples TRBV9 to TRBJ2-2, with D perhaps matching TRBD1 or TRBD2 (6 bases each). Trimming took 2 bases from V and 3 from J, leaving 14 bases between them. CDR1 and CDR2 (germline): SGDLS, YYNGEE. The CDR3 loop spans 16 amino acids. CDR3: CASSVGSGADTGELFF. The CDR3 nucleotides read TGTGCCAGCAGCGTCGGGTCGGGGGCGGACACCGGGGAGCTGTTTTTT.

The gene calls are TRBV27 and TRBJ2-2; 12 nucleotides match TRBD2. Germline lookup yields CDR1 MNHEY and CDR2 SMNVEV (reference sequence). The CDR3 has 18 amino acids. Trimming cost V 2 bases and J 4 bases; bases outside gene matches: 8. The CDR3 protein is CASSLRLAGGRLTGELFF. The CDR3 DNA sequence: TGTGCCAGCAGTTTACGTCTAGCGGGAGGGCGTCTCACCGGGGAGCTGTTTTTT.

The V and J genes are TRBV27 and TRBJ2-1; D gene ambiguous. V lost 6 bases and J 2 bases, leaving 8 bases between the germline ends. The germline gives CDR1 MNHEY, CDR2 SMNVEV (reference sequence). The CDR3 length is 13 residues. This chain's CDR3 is CASRPRAYNEQFF. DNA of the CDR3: TGTGCCAGCAGACCCAGAGCCTACAATGAGCAGTTCTTC.

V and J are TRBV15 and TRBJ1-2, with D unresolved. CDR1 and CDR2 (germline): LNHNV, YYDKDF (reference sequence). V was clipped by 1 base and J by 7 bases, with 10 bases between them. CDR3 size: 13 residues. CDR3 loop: CATSRGEGGGYTF. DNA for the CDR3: TGTGCCACCAGCAGAGGGGAGGGAGGTGGCTACACCTTC. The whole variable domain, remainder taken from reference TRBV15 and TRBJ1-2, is DAMVIQNPRYQVTQFGKPVTLSCSQTLNHNVMYWYQQKSSQAPKLLFHYYDKDFNNEADTPDNFQSRRPNTSFCFLDIRSPGLGDTAMYLCATSRGEGGGYTFGSGTRLTVV.

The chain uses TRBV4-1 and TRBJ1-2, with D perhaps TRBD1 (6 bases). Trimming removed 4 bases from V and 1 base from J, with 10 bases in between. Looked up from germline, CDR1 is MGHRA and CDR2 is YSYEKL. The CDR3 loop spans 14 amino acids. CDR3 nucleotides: TGCGCCAGCAGCCCGGGACAAAATAACTATGGCTACACCTTC. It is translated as CASSPGQNNYGYTF.

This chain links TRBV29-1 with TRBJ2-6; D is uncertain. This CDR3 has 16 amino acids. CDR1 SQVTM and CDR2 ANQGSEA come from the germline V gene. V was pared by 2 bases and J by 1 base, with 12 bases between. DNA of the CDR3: TGCAGCGTTGAACAGGACGGAGTGTCTGGGGCCAACGTCCTGACTTTC. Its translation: CSVEQDGVSGANVLTF.